Listed below are T cell receptor beta chains from one sample, sequenced in a study of beta chain features in type 1 diabetes. Clones were read by immunoSEQ multiplex PCR, and TCRdb kept only the in-frame ones, dropping some. The sample carries 250,000 to 300,000 clones, 7% to 9% recorded once. Material for sequencing was central memory CD4+ T cells from blood. The receptors were sampled from a woman aged 18 to 35 in good health. The conserved cysteine and the conserved F or W are not part of the CDR3 here. Each record gives: J gene, V gene, CDR3 protein.

J gene: TRBJ2-2; V gene: TRBV9; CDR3 protein: ASSWEGSFGGGELF
J gene: TRBJ1-5; V gene: TRBV15; CDR3 protein: ATSRDKGRPQH
J gene: TRBJ2-7; V gene: TRBV19; CDR3 protein: ASSIGLAGSYEQY
J gene: TRBJ1-2; V gene: TRBV25-1; CDR3 protein: AAKASYGYT
J gene: TRBJ2-1; V gene: TRBV11-1; CDR3 protein: ASSGKTSGRVSMKF
J gene: TRBJ2-7; V gene: TRBV21-1; CDR3 protein: ASSNQLGSLTSYEQY
J gene: TRBJ1-6; V gene: TRBV18; CDR3 protein: ASSIDRGVSPLH
J gene: TRBJ2-1; V gene: TRBV5-4; CDR3 protein: ASSQVYNEQF
J gene: TRBJ1-5; V gene: TRBV7-2; CDR3 protein: ASSLYGSGAEQPQH
J gene: TRBJ2-4; V gene: TRBV19; CDR3 protein: ASSLRTRKGGNIQY
J gene: TRBJ2-2; V gene: TRBV7-2; CDR3 protein: ASSLSRNTGELF
J gene: TRBJ1-2; V gene: TRBV7-2; CDR3 protein: ASSPGAGSNGYT
J gene: TRBJ2-4; V gene: TRBV6-1; CDR3 protein: ASSEVSVFIQY
J gene: TRBJ2-3; V gene: TRBV29-1; CDR3 protein: SVEDQGQGATDTDTQY
J gene: TRBJ2-7; V gene: TRBV30; CDR3 protein: AWSSRGRGEQY
J gene: TRBJ2-1; V gene: TRBV7-2; CDR3 protein: ASSGAGGSTSYNEQF
J gene: TRBJ2-3; V gene: TRBV7-3; CDR3 protein: ASSPQGAIGTDTQY
J gene: TRBJ1-4; V gene: TRBV25-1; CDR3 protein: ASSPPGQGGEKLF
J gene: TRBJ1-5; V gene: TRBV7-2; CDR3 protein: ASSLGGHAAVGNQPQH
J gene: TRBJ2-6; V gene: TRBV5-4; CDR3 protein: ASSLAGQGPGANVLT
J gene: TRBJ2-5; V gene: TRBV5-4; CDR3 protein: ASSTDPGTRLGGQY
J gene: TRBJ1-1; V gene: TRBV4-3; CDR3 protein: ASSRYRNTEAF
J gene: TRBJ2-5; V gene: TRBV11-1; CDR3 protein: ASTEWGLRGETQY
J gene: NA; V gene: TRBV4-1; CDR3 protein: ASSQVTVTYEQY
J gene: TRBJ1-4; V gene: TRBV7-3; CDR3 protein: ASSLPLRTGQNEKLF
J gene: TRBJ1-6; V gene: TRBV5-1; CDR3 protein: ASSRQGSSPLH
J gene: TRBJ2-5; V gene: TRBV9; CDR3 protein: ASSVGNRLQETQY
J gene: TRBJ1-1; V gene: TRBV28; CDR3 protein: ASKGLGTEAF
J gene: TRBJ1-2; V gene: TRBV9; CDR3 protein: ASSSRQGVTYGYT
J gene: TRBJ2-7; V gene: TRBV5-1; CDR3 protein: ASSLNQVLYEQY
J gene: TRBJ1-6; V gene: TRBV2; CDR3 protein: ASTAGSSPLH
J gene: TRBJ2-5; V gene: TRBV27; CDR3 protein: ASTPRSSLLQETQY
J gene: TRBJ2-5; V gene: TRBV6-5; CDR3 protein: ASSSGPSGTQY
J gene: TRBJ2-7; V gene: TRBV5-1; CDR3 protein: ASSFRTDPSYEQY
J gene: TRBJ2-6; V gene: TRBV15; CDR3 protein: ATSRDGGAFVVTDSGANVLT
J gene: TRBJ2-2; V gene: TRBV5-4; CDR3 protein: ASSLVGPARAGELF
J gene: TRBJ1-5; V gene: TRBV11-2; CDR3 protein: ASSLSEGGTSTQH
J gene: TRBJ1-1; V gene: TRBV4-3; CDR3 protein: ASSQDGLDTEAF
J gene: TRBJ2-1; V gene: TRBV5-4; CDR3 protein: ASSLEGVTLYNEQF
J gene: TRBJ1-2; V gene: TRBV4-3; CDR3 protein: ASSQVSDTWNGYT
J gene: TRBJ1-2; V gene: TRBV21-1; CDR3 protein: ANGQTGVADYGYT
J gene: TRBJ1-1; V gene: TRBV6-5; CDR3 protein: ASSYLQSNTEAF
J gene: TRBJ2-3; V gene: TRBV9; CDR3 protein: ASSVAGHTTDTQY
J gene: TRBJ1-4; V gene: TRBV7-9; CDR3 protein: ASSLVLSEKLF
J gene: TRBJ1-1; V gene: TRBV7-9; CDR3 protein: ASSRVSDSLNTEAF
J gene: TRBJ1-4; V gene: TRBV7-2; CDR3 protein: ASSHTGATNEKLF
J gene: TRBJ2-2; V gene: TRBV28; CDR3 protein: ASRGTVAPNTGELF
J gene: TRBJ2-1; V gene: TRBV5-1; CDR3 protein: ASSLNPIGQGNEQF
J gene: TRBJ2-7; V gene: TRBV5-1; CDR3 protein: ASSSGQGSIYEQY
J gene: TRBJ1-1; V gene: TRBV4-2; CDR3 protein: ASSQEGLRGRDSLNTEAF
J gene: TRBJ1-4; V gene: TRBV7-2; CDR3 protein: ASSRTSGTGGEKLF
J gene: TRBJ2-5; V gene: TRBV20-1; CDR3 protein: SAGRKETQY
J gene: TRBJ2-4; V gene: TRBV30; CDR3 protein: AWSLGTSRFH